A selection of T cell receptor beta chains follows, all from one sample in a study of T cell responses to AZD1222 COVID-19 vaccine. Clones were read by immunoSEQ multiplex PCR, and TCRdb kept only the in-frame ones, dropping some. The sample yields 110,000 to 150,000 clones, 92% seen once. Sequencing used peripheral blood, obtained on day 0 of AZD1222 vaccination. Receptors were obtained from an adult in good health. Each CDR3 is given with its conserved first and last residue. A D gene is named only where the DNA matches it firmly. Clone size is shown for a subset of rows, as once, few, many or a class of expanded clone.

V gene	clone size	D gene	J gene	CDR3 protein	CDR3 DNA
TRBV7-2	-	TRBD2	TRBJ2-1	CASSSFILAGVYNEQFF	TGTGCCAGCAGCTCCTTCATACTAGCGGGAGTCTACAATGAGCAGTTCTTC
TRBV5-1	-	TRBD1	TRBJ2-2	CASSPGTGAVDTGELFF	TGCGCCAGCAGCCCGGGGACAGGGGCTGTGGATACCGGGGAGCTGTTTTTT
TRBV3-1/TRBV3-2	-	TRBD2	TRBJ2-2	CASSQDNIGLAGGYPGELFF	TGTGCCAGCAGCCAAGATAATATCGGACTAGCGGGAGGGTATCCCGGGGAGCTGTTTTTT
TRBV12-3/TRBV12-4	-	-	TRBJ2-5	CASSSGVLGTQYF	TGTGCCAGCAGTTCCGGGGTATTGGGGACCCAGTACTTC
TRBV19	-	-	TRBJ1-1	CASSPIGTEAFF	TGTGCCAGTAGTCCAATAGGAACAGAAGCTTTCTTT
TRBV7-8	-	-	TRBJ1-4	CASSYFPGTRPVSNEKLFF	TGTGCCAGCAGCTACTTCCCCGGGACAAGGCCCGTCTCTAATGAAAAACTGTTTTTT
TRBV12-3/TRBV12-4	-	-	TRBJ1-4	CASRQEGEEKLFF	TGTGCCAGCAGACAGGAGGGGGAAGAAAAACTGTTTTTT
TRBV18	-	-	TRBJ2-5	CASSPGETQYF	TGTGCCAGCTCACCAGGGGAGACCCAGTACTTC
TRBV10-2	-	TRBD1	TRBJ1-5	CASSGDRMNQPQHF	TGCGCCAGCAGCGGGGACAGGATGAATCAGCCCCAGCATTTT
TRBV14	-	TRBD2	TRBJ2-3	CASSQDLTGTSGRLGTDTQYF	TGTGCCAGCAGCCAAGACCTTACGGGGACTAGCGGGAGACTCGGCACAGATACGCAGTATTTT
TRBV28	-	-	TRBJ1-1	CASSFFDRRQLTEAFF	TGTGCCAGCAGTTTCTTTGATCGTAGACAGCTCACTGAAGCTTTCTTT
TRBV11-1	-	TRBD1	TRBJ2-7	CASSLPTGTGYEQYF	TGTGCCAGCAGCTTACCCACCGGGACAGGCTACGAGCAGTACTTC
TRBV6-5	-	-	TRBJ2-7	CASSSLYEQYF	TGTGCCAGCAGTTCCCTATACGAGCAGTACTTC
TRBV3-1/TRBV3-2	-	-	TRBJ1-1	CASSPTGNTEAFF	TGTGCCAGCAGCCCGACAGGGAACACTGAAGCTTTCTTT
TRBV4-1	-	-	TRBJ2-7	CASSQTQNYEQYF	TGCGCCAGCAGCCAAACCCAGAACTACGAGCAGTACTTC
TRBV28	once	-	TRBJ1-1	CASSLVQRNTEAFF	TGTGCCAGCAGTTTGGTCCAGAGGAACACTGAAGCTTTCTTT
TRBV19	once	-	TRBJ2-7	CASTTHGGSYEQYF	TGTGCCAGTACTACCCATGGGGGCTCCTACGAGCAGTACTTC
TRBV6-1	-	-	TRBJ1-5	CASSDRGRGRGNQPQHF	TGTGCCAGCAGTGATCGGGGCAGGGGACGGGGCAATCAGCCCCAGCATTTT
TRBV7-2	-	-	TRBJ2-3	CASRPGLPTDTQYF	TGTGCCAGCCGACCCGGGTTACCCACAGATACGCAGTATTTT
TRBV7-8	-	-	TRBJ2-3	CASSLAHRTDTQYF	TGTGCCAGCAGCTTAGCGCACCGTACAGATACGCAGTATTTT
TRBV19	-	-	TRBJ2-2	CASSIVPGGELFF	TGTGCCAGTAGTATAGTTCCCGGCGGGGAGCTGTTTTTT
TRBV6-5	-	-	TRBJ2-1	CASRADSYNEQFF	TGTGCCAGCAGAGCCGACAGCTACAATGAGCAGTTCTTC
TRBV2	-	TRBD2	TRBJ2-5	CASFSGRAAETQYF	TGTGCCAGCTTTAGCGGGAGGGCCGCAGAGACCCAGTACTTC
TRBV27	-	-	TRBJ2-1	CASRELSSYNEQFF	TGTGCCAGCAGAGAACTTAGCTCCTACAATGAGCAGTTCTTC
TRBV28	-	TRBD2	TRBJ2-7	CASSKTSGYEQYF	TGTGCCAGCAGTAAAACTAGCGGGTACGAGCAGTACTTC
TRBV30	-	-	TRBJ1-4	CAWSGDFKREKLFF	TGTGCCTGGAGCGGTGACTTCAAGCGGGAAAAACTGTTTTTT
TRBV6-5	-	-	TRBJ2-3	CASSRRTTEDTQYF	TGTGCCAGCAGTCGCAGGACCACGGAAGATACGCAGTATTTT
TRBV19	-	-	TRBJ2-5	CASSILFQETQYF	TGTGCCAGTAGTATTCTTTTTCAAGAGACCCAGTACTTC
TRBV6-4	-	-	TRBJ1-6	CASSPRVNSPLHF	TGTGCCAGCAGCCCACGCGTTAATTCACCCCTCCACTTT
TRBV2	-	-	TRBJ2-3	CASSGLRVGADTQYF	TGTGCCAGCAGTGGTCTCAGGGTAGGGGCAGATACGCAGTATTTT
TRBV5-6	-	-	TRBJ2-3	CASSLVQARDTQYF	TGTGCCAGCAGCTTGGTGCAGGCGAGAGATACGCAGTATTTT
TRBV3-1/TRBV3-2	once	-	TRBJ2-1	CASSQVGLESEQFF	TGTGCCAGCAGCCAAGTCGGCCTGGAGTCTGAGCAGTTCTTC
TRBV19	-	-	TRBJ1-5	CASSIGLLGYSNQPQHF	TGTGCCAGTAGTATAGGGTTGTTGGGGTATAGCAATCAGCCCCAGCATTTT
TRBV27	-	-	TRBJ2-1	CASSFGAYNEQFF	TGTGCCAGCAGTTTTGGGGCCTACAATGAGCAGTTCTTC
TRBV5-1	-	TRBD1	TRBJ2-7	CASSLRQGKAYEQYF	TGCGCCAGCAGCTTGCGACAGGGGAAAGCCTACGAGCAGTACTTC
TRBV28	-	-	TRBJ2-5	CASSLLGQGKGETQYF	TGTGCCAGTTCGCTCCTGGGGCAGGGAAAGGGAGAGACCCAGTACTTC
TRBV15	-	TRBD2	TRBJ2-5	CATSRASAGAQETQYF	TGTGCCACCAGCAGAGCATCAGCGGGAGCCCAAGAGACCCAGTACTTC
TRBV6-2/TRBV6-3	-	-	TRBJ2-7	CASSPRGGSYEQYF	TGTGCCAGCAGCCCGAGAGGGGGATCCTACGAGCAGTACTTC
TRBV28	-	TRBD2	TRBJ2-3	CASAGGRETDTQYF	TGTGCCAGCGCGGGGGGCAGGGAGACAGATACGCAGTATTTT
TRBV10-3	-	-	TRBJ1-3	CAIRAGGDGSGNTIYF	TGTGCCATCAGGGCGGGGGGCGATGGCTCTGGAAACACCATATATTTT
TRBV18	-	-	TRBJ1-2	CASSPGQGYGYTF	TGTGCCAGCTCACCTGGGCAGGGCTATGGCTACACCTTC
TRBV28	-	-	TRBJ1-2	CASSPRTYGYTF	TGTGCCAGCAGTCCTCGGACGTATGGCTACACCTTC
TRBV7-2	-	-	TRBJ2-1	CASSLWAGQPYNEQFF	TGTGCCAGCAGCTTGTGGGCGGGGCAACCCTACAATGAGCAGTTCTTC
TRBV7-6	-	-	TRBJ2-2	CASSRMGHPSTGELFF	TGTGCCAGCAGTCGTATGGGACACCCGTCCACCGGGGAGCTGTTTTTT
TRBV19	-	TRBD2	TRBJ2-4	CASKRDGNALAKNIQYF	TGTGCCAGTAAGCGGGACGGCAATGCTCTAGCCAAAAACATTCAGTACTTC
TRBV24-1	-	-	TRBJ1-1	CATSDPGQPEAFF	TGTGCCACCAGTGATCCCGGACAGCCTGAAGCTTTCTTT
TRBV27	once	TRBD2	TRBJ2-1	CASSLNGLATYNEQFF	TGTGCCAGCAGTTTGAATGGACTAGCGACCTACAATGAGCAGTTCTTC
TRBV27	-	-	TRBJ2-7	CASSQGQFWYF	TGTGCCAGCAGTCAAGGACAGTTTTGGTACTTC
TRBV12-3/TRBV12-4	-	-	TRBJ2-7	CASSLIYEQYF	TGTGCCAGCAGTTTAATATACGAGCAGTACTTC
TRBV30	-	TRBD1	TRBJ1-5	CAWSRGGDQPQHF	TGTGCCTGGAGTAGAGGGGGCGATCAGCCCCAGCATTTT
TRBV12-3/TRBV12-4	-	TRBD1	TRBJ1-3	CASSGTVGNTIYF	TGTGCCAGCAGTGGGACAGTGGGAAACACCATATATTTT
TRBV5-1	once	TRBD2	TRBJ2-6	CASSLLAGGTGANVLTF	TGCGCCAGCAGTTTACTAGCGGGAGGGACTGGGGCCAACGTCCTGACTTTC
TRBV5-4	-	-	TRBJ2-4	CASSTGEAKNIQYF	TGTGCCAGCAGCACCGGAGAAGCCAAAAACATTCAGTACTTC